Below are 23 T cell receptor beta chains sequenced from a single sample in a study of OX40 agonist ivuxolimab in advanced cancers. The repertoire was sequenced with immunoSEQ multiplex PCR; TCRdb's copy has only in-frame clones and lacks some. Of approximately 41,000 clones in the sample, around 90% were seen once. Sequencing was performed on CD4+ or CD8+ T cells sorted from blood, taken in a trial of the OX40 agonist ivuxolimab. These receptors were obtained from an adult with an advanced solid tumor such as melanoma, head and neck, liver or kidney cancer.

The chain combines TRBV7-3 with TRBJ1-1; D remains unclear. This CDR3 spans 13 amino acids. The germline CDR1 and CDR2 sequences are SGHTA and FQGTGA. The ends were cut back, 2 bases at V and 2 bases at J, with 6 bases in the middle. The CDR3 here is CASSLGSNTEAFF. CDR3 DNA sequence: TGTGCCAGCAGCTTAGGATCCAACACTGAAGCTTTCTTT.

The chain has TRBV5-5 and TRBJ1-1, with D possibly being TRBD1 (5 bases). CDR1 SGHKS and CDR2 YYEKEE come from the germline V gene (reference sequence). CDR3 length equals 15 residues. The ends were cut back, 5 bases at V and 2 bases at J, with 16 bases in the middle. The CDR3 nucleotides are TGTGCCAGCAGTCGAGAACCACAGGTCAACACTGAAGCTTTCTTT. Translation gives CASSREPQVNTEAFF.

J is TRBJ1-3 and V is TRBV2; maybe TRBD1 (5 bases). Germline V gene lookup returns CDR1 SNHLY and CDR2 FYNNEI. Trimming shortened V by 4 bases and J by 5 bases, and 15 bases separated the two germline ends. The CDR3 length is 15 residues. CDR3 loop: CASSVSRGLRNTIYF. DNA for the CDR3: TGTGCCAGCAGTGTGTCGAGGGGCTTGAGAAACACCATATATTTT.

The chain carries TRBV2 and TRBJ2-1, with D unclear. CDR1 and CDR2 from the germline V gene are SNHLY and FYNNEI. The CDR3 is 15 amino acids. V was trimmed by 0 bases and J by 2 bases, leaving 8 bases between them. The CDR3 sequence is CASSEARSPYNEQFF. The DNA of the CDR3 is TGTGCCAGCAGTGAAGCGAGGTCACCCTACAATGAGCAGTTCTTC.

This chain links TRBV30 with TRBJ2-3, with 7 bases fitting TRBD2. Looked up from germline, CDR1 is GTSNPN and CDR2 is SVGIG (reference sequence). V lost 0 bases and J lost 2; bases outside the gene matches: 5. CDR3 size: 15 residues. The CDR3 coding sequence is TGTGCCTGGAGTGTACGACTAGCTGACACAGATACGCAGTATTTT. This sequence encodes CAWSVRLADTDTQYF.

The chain is built from TRBV7-2 and TRBJ2-7; 8 bases are a match to TRBD1. The junction had 6 bases not matched to a gene; V was cut back by 5 bases and J by 3 bases. Germline CDR1 is SGHTA and CDR2 is FQGNSA. The CDR3 extends over 14 amino acids. The CDR3 coding sequence is TGTGCCAGCAGCCCTCGGACAGGGTACTACGAGCAGTACTTC. This codes for CASSPRTGYYEQYF.

The CDR3 coding sequence is TGTGCCAGTAGTATTGGAGGCCAAGAGACCCAGTACTTC. Protein sequence: CASSIGGQETQYF. The V gene is TRBV19, the J gene TRBJ2-5; D is possibly TRBD2 (5 bases). The V and J ends lost 3 bases and 1 base respectively, with 6 bases between them. The CDR3 spans 13 residues. Germline V gives CDR1 LNHDA, CDR2 SQIVND (reference sequence).

The chain links TRBV9 to TRBJ1-4, with no clear D. Per germline, CDR1 SGDLS and CDR2 YYNGEE. The V and J ends lost 3 bases and 7 bases respectively, with 13 bases between them. The CDR3 runs to 14 residues. CDR3 nucleotide sequence: TGTGCCAGCAGCGGAAGAATGAGAGGTGAAAAACTGTTTTTT. This sequence encodes CASSGRMRGEKLFF. Looking up the rest from reference TRBV9 and TRBJ1-4 gives the full variable domain: DSGVTQTPKHLITATGQRVTLRCSPRSGDLSVYWYQQSLDQGLQFLIQYYNGEERAKGNILERFSAQQFPDLHSELNLSSLELGDSALYFCASSGRMRGEKLFFGSGTQLSVL.

V is TRBV5-4 and J is TRBJ1-3, with D hard to call. Germline lookup yields CDR1 SGHNT and CDR2 YYREEE (reference sequence). The CDR3 extends over 15 amino acids. The ends were cut back, 4 bases at V and 1 base at J, with 12 bases in the middle. CDR3 in DNA: TGTGCCAGCAGCCCCGGGAGGATATCTGGAAACACCATATATTTT. Protein product: CASSPGRISGNTIYF.

The genes are TRBV18 and TRBJ1-6; tentative D call: TRBD1 (5 bases). This CDR3 is built from 14 residues. Trimming left V 2 bases short and J 8 bases short, with 10 bases between. Looked up from germline, CDR1 is KGHSH and CDR2 is LQKENI. CDR3 DNA sequence: TGTGCCAGCTCACCAGGGGGGAAGGATTCACCCCTCCACTTT. Protein product: CASSPGGKDSPLHF.

The CDR3 spells CASGLGAGNSGNTIYF. CDR3 nucleotide sequence: TGTGCTAGTGGTCTGGGGGCAGGAAACTCTGGAAACACCATATATTTT. The V gene is TRBV12-5, the J gene TRBJ1-3, with TRBD1 as a possible D gene (6 bases). The CDR3 spans 16 residues. V was cut by 5 bases and J by 0 bases, with 14 bases left in between. Germline CDR1 is LGHNT and CDR2 is FRNRAP.

The CDR3 nucleotides are TGTGCCAGCAGCTTAATCAGGGATAGCAATCAGCCCCAGCATTTT. Amino acids: CASSLIRDSNQPQHF. The chain carries TRBV7-3 and TRBJ1-5, with D possibly TRBD1 on 5 matching bases. The germline V and J ends were trimmed by 1 base and 0 bases, with 7 bases remaining between them. The CDR3 consists of 15 residues. CDR1 SGHTA and CDR2 FQGTGA come from the germline V gene. Using reference TRBV7-3 and TRBJ1-5 for the parts outside the CDR3, the full variable domain is GAGVSQTPSNKVTEKGKYVELRCDPISGHTALYWYRQSLGQGPEFLIYFQGTGAADDSGLPNDRFFAVRPEGSVSTLKIQRTERGDSAVYLCASSLIRDSNQPQHFGDGTRLSIL.

This clone has only one observation. The chain has TRBV25-1 and TRBJ2-5; TRBD2 aligns across 15 bases. After removal of 5 bases from V and 0 bases from J, the junction contained 7 bases not matched to a gene. Germline CDR1 MGHDK, CDR2 SYGVNS. CDR3 length equals 18 residues. The CDR3 region has the DNA TGTGCCAGCAGTTCCTGGACTAGCGGGGGGGCCGACCAAGAGACCCAGTACTTC. Its protein product is CASSSWTSGGADQETQYF.

The rearrangement joins TRBV5-1 to TRBJ2-5; D not certain. CDR3 length equals 14 residues. The V end lost 4 bases, the J end lost 3 bases, and 13 bases lay between the germline ends. From germline, CDR1 is SGHRS and CDR2 YFSETQ. For the CDR3, the DNA is TGCGCCAGCAGCAGAGGTCCGGTGGAAGAGACCCAGTACTTC. Translation: CASSRGPVEETQYF. The full variable domain, rest sourced from reference TRBV5-1 and TRBJ2-5, is KAGVTQTPRYLIKTRGQQVTLSCSPISGHRSVSWYQQTPGQGLQFLFEYFSETQRNKGNFPGRFSGRQFSNSRSEMNVSTLELGDSALYLCASSRGPVEETQYFGPGTRLLVL.

The genes are TRBV6-5 and TRBJ2-7, with TRBD2 matching 7 bases. V trimming: 11 bases; J trimming: 0 bases; junction bases outside the gene matches: 13. Germline V CDR1 and CDR2: MNHEY, SVGAGI. The CDR3 spans 15 residues. The chain's CDR3 is CASNGGRVLSYEQYF. The DNA of the CDR3 is TGTGCCTCCAACGGGGGGAGGGTCCTCTCCTACGAGCAGTACTTC.

The chain employs TRBV30 and TRBJ2-2; 15 positions match TRBD2. The junction had 15 bases not matched to a gene; V was cut back by 3 bases and J by 1 base. The CDR3 has 21 amino acids. Germline assignment: CDR1 GTSNPN and CDR2 SVGIG (reference sequence). The CDR3 here is CAWRRGLAGGRFRLNTGELFF. CDR3 nucleotides: TGTGCCTGGAGAAGGGGACTAGCGGGGGGACGGTTCAGGTTGAACACCGGGGAGCTGTTTTTT. The full variable domain, its missing parts supplied by reference TRBV30 and TRBJ2-2, is SQTIHQWPATLVQPVGSPLSLECTVEGTSNPNLYWYRQAAGRGLQLLFYSVGIGQISSEVPQNLSASRPQDRQFILSSKKLLLSDSGFYLCAWRRGLAGGRFRLNTGELFFGEGSRLTVL.

This chain uses TRBV2 with TRBJ2-1, with 9 bases matching TRBD1. Per germline, CDR1 SNHLY and CDR2 FYNNEI. The CDR3 has 13 amino acids. V was clipped by 8 bases and J by 4 bases; unmatched bases: 3. The CDR3 protein is CASRDRVYNEQFF. The CDR3 nucleotides are TGTGCCAGCCGGGACAGGGTGTACAATGAGCAGTTCTTC.

The chain combines TRBV30 with TRBJ1-6; D perhaps matches TRBD1 (6 bases). Germline V gene lookup returns CDR1 GTSNPN and CDR2 SVGIG (reference sequence). CDR3 size: 12 residues. V shed 5 bases and J shed 10 bases, with 12 bases lying between them. CDR3: CAWRLTGSPLHF. DNA for the CDR3: TGTGCCTGGCGACTCACAGGGTCACCCCTCCACTTT.

This CDR3 reads CASSERTGAATGELFF. The CDR3 DNA sequence: TGTGCCAGCAGTGAAAGGACAGGGGCGGCCACCGGGGAGCTGTTTTTT. The rearrangement joins TRBV6-1 to TRBJ2-2; TRBD1 matches 9 bases. J lost 4 bases, V lost 2 bases, and 5 bases had no gene match. Germline V gives CDR1 MNHNS, CDR2 SASEGT. The CDR3 extends over 16 amino acids.

This sequence joins TRBV29-1 and TRBJ1-5, with D possibly being TRBD1 (6 bases). The CDR3 contains 12 residues. The V end lost 4 bases, the J end lost 5 bases, and 9 bases lay between the germline ends. The germline CDR1 and CDR2 sequences are SQVTM and ANQGSEA. This CDR3 is CSVGQDDQPQHF. CDR3 bases: TGCAGCGTTGGACAGGATGATCAGCCCCAGCATTTT. The whole variable domain, filled in from reference TRBV29-1 and TRBJ1-5, reads SAVISQKPSRDICQRGTSLTIQCQVDSQVTMMFWYRQQPGQSLTLIATANQGSEATYESGFVIDKFPISRPNLTFSTLTVSNMSPEDSSIYLCSVGQDDQPQHFGDGTRLSIL.

The chain combines TRBV11-1 with TRBJ1-1; D not certain. Deletions cut 2 bases from V and 3 bases from J, with 13 bases between. Germline-derived CDR1 and CDR2 are SGHAT and FQDESV (reference sequence). CDR3 length equals 15 residues. DNA for the CDR3: TGTGCCAGCAGCTTAAGAATCGGGGTCGACACTGAAGCTTTCTTT. Translation gives CASSLRIGVDTEAFF. Complete variable domain (other parts from reference TRBV11-1 and TRBJ1-1): EAEVAQSPRYKITEKSQAVAFWCDPISGHATLYWYRQILGQGPELLVQFQDESVVDDSQLPKDRFSAERLKGVDSTLKIQPAELGDSAMYLCASSLRIGVDTEAFFGQGTRLTVV.

This clone has a handful of counts. V and J are TRBV2 and TRBJ1-5; TRBD1 agrees at 7 bases. V lost 1 base, J lost 7 bases, and 10 bases stayed unmatched. Germline CDR1 is SNHLY and CDR2 is FYNNEI. The CDR3 is 16 amino acids. Here the CDR3 reads CASSEEADRFYQPQHF. CDR3 nucleotide sequence: TGTGCCAGCAGTGAAGAGGCGGACAGGTTTTACCAGCCCCAGCATTTT.

The CDR3 coding sequence is TGTGCCAGTAGTATAAGGCGGGGCTACGAGCAGTACTTC. The encoded protein is CASSIRRGYEQYF. The chain carries TRBV19 and TRBJ2-7, with D possibly TRBD2 on 6 matching bases. The germline V gene has CDR1 LNHDA and CDR2 SQIVND (reference sequence). V lost 2 bases and J 3 bases, leaving 8 bases between the germline ends. There are 13 residues in the CDR3.